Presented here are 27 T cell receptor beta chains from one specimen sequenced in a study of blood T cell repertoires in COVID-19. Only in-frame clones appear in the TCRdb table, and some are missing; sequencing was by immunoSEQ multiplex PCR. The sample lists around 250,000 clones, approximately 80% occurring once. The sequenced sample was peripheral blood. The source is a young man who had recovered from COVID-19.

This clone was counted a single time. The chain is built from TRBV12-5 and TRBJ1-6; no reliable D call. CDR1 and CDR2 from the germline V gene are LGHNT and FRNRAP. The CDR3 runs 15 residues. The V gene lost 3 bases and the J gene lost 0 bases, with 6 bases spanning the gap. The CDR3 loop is CASGFVRSYNSPLHF. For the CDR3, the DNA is TGTGCTAGTGGTTTTGTGCGCTCCTATAATTCACCCCTCCACTTT.

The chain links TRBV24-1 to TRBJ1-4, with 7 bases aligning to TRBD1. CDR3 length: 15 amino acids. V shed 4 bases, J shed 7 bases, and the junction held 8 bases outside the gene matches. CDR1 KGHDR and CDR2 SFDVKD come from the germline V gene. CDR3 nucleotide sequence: TGTGCCACCAGTGACTCACAGGGGCGTTTTGAAAAACTGTTTTTT. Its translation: CATSDSQGRFEKLFF.

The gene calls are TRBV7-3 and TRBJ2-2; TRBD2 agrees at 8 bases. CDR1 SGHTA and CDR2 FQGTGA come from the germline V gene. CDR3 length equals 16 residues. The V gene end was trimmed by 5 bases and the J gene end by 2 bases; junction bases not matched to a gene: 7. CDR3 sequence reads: CASSITSGDNTGELFF. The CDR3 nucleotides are TGTGCCAGCAGCATCACTAGCGGAGATAACACCGGGGAGCTGTTTTTT.

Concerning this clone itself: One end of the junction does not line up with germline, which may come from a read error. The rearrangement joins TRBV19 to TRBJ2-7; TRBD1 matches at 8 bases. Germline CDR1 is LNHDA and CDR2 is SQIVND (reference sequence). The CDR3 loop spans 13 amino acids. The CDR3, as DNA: TGTGCCACAGGACAGGGCCAGCTTTTCCCCCAATCCTTC. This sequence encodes CATGQGQLFPQSF.

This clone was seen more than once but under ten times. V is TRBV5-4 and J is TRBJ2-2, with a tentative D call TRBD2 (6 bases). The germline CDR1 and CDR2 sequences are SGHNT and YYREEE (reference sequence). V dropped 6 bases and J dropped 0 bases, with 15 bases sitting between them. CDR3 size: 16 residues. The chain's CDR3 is CASNTGELTNTGELFF. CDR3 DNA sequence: TGTGCCAGCAATACGGGAGAGCTAACGAACACCGGGGAGCTGTTTTTT.

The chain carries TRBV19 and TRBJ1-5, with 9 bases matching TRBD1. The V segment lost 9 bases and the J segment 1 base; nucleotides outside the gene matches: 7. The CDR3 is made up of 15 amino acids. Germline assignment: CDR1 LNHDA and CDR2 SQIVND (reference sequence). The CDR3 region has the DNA TGTGCCAGCACAACAGGGGGCTGGAGCAATCAGCCCCAGCATTTT. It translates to CASTTGGWSNQPQHF.

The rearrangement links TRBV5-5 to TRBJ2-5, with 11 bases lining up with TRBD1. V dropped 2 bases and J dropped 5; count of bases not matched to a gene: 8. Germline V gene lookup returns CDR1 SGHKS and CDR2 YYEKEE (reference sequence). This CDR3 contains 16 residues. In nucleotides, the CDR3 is TGTGCCAGCAGCTTTCGGGGACAGGGGGGCTATGAGACCCAGTACTTC. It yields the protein CASSFRGQGGYETQYF. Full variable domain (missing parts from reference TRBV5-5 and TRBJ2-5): DAGVTQSPTHLIKTRGQQVTLRCSPISGHKSVSWYQQVLGQGPQFIFQYYEKEERGRGNFPDRFSARQFPNYSSELNVNALLLGDSALYLCASSFRGQGGYETQYFGPGTRLLVL.

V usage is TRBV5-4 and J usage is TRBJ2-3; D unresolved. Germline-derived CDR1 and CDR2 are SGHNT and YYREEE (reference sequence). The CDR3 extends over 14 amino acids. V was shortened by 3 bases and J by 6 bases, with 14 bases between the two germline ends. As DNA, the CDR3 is TGTGCCAGCAGCTCCATGATTTCGAGTGATACGCAGTATTTT. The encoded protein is CASSSMISSDTQYF.

This CDR3 reads CSVDWRTGAYWYSNQPQHF. CDR3 DNA sequence: TGCAGCGTTGATTGGAGAACAGGGGCCTATTGGTATAGCAATCAGCCCCAGCATTTT. The V call is TRBV29-1, the J call TRBJ1-5, with 7 bases identical to TRBD1. This CDR3 is built from 19 residues. The germline V gene encodes CDR1 SQVTM and CDR2 ANQGSEA. V trimming: 3 bases; J trimming: 0 bases; junction bases outside the gene matches: 17.

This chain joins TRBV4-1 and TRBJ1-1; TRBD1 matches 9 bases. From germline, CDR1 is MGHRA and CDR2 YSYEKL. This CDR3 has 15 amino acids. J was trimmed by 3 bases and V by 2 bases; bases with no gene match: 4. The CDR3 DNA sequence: TGCGCCAGCAGCCAACTGACAGGGGGGGACACTGAAGCTTTCTTT. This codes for CASSQLTGGDTEAFF.

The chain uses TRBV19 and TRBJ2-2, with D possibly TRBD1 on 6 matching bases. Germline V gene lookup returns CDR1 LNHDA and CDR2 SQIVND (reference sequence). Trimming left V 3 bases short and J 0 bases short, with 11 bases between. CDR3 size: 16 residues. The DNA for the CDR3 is TGTGCCAGTAGTATGGGGGCAGGGCCGAACACCGGGGAGCTGTTTTTT. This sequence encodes CASSMGAGPNTGELFF.

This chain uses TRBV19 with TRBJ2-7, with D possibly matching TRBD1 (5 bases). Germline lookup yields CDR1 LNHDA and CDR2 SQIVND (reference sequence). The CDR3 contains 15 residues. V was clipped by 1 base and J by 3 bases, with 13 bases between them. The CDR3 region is CASSIGSGARYEQYF. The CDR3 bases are TGTGCCAGTAGTATAGGTTCTGGGGCACGCTACGAGCAGTACTTC.

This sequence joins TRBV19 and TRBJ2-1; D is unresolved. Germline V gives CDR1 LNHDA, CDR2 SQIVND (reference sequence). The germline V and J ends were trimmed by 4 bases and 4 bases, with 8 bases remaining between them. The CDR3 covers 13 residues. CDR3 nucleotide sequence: TGTGCCAGTAGTAGAACTACATACAATGAGCAGTTCTTC. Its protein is CASSRTTYNEQFF. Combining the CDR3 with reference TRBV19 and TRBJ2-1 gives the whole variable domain DGGITQSPKYLFRKEGQNVTLSCEQNLNHDAMYWYRQDPGQGLRLIYYSQIVNDFQKGDIAEGYSVSREKKESFPLTVTSAQKNPTAFYLCASSRTTYNEQFFGPGTRLTVL.

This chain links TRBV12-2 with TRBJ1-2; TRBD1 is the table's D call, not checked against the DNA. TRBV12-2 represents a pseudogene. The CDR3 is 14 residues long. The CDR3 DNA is TGTGCAAGTCGATCTACCGGGACACCTGTTGGCTACACCTTC. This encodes CASRSTGTPVGYTF.

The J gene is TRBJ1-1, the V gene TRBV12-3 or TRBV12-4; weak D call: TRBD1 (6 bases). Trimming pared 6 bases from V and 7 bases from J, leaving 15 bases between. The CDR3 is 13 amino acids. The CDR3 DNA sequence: TGTGCCAGCAGGCTGGGGGGGCACTATGAAGCTTTCTTT. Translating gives CASRLGGHYEAFF.

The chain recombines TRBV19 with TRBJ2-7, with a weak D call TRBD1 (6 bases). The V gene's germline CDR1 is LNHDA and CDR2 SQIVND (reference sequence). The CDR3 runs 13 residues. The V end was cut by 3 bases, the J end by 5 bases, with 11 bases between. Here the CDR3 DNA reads TGTGCCAGTAGTATGGCAGGGGCTCACGAGCAGTACTTC. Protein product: CASSMAGAHEQYF.

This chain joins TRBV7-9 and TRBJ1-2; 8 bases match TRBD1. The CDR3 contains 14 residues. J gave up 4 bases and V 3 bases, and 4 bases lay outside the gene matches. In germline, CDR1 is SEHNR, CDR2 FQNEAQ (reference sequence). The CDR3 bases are TGTGCCAGCAGCTTCACAGGGGGACTCTATGGCTACACCTTC. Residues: CASSFTGGLYGYTF. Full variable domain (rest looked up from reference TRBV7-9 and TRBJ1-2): DTGVSQNPRHKITKRGQNVTFRCDPISEHNRLYWYRQTLGQGPEFLTYFQNEAQLEKSRLLSDRFSAERPKGSFSTLEIQRTEQGDSAMYLCASSFTGGLYGYTFGSGTRLTVV.

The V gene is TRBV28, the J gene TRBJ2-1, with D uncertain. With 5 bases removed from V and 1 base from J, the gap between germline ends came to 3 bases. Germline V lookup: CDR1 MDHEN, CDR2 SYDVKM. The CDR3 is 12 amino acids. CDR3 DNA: TGTGCCAGCAGTCCATCCTACAATGAGCAGTTCTTC. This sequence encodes CASSPSYNEQFF.

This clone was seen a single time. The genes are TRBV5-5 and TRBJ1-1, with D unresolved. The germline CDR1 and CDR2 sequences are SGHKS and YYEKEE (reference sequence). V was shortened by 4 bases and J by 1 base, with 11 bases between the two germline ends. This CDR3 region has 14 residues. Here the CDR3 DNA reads TGTGCCAGCAGCCAGAGGACTGAGAACACTGAAGCTTTCTTT. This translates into CASSQRTENTEAFF.

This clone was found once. CDR3 sequence reads: CASSKGGTERYEQYV. Here the CDR3 DNA reads TGTGCCAGCAGCAAAGGGGGGACAGAACGATACGAGCAGTACGTC. The rearrangement joins TRBV21-1 to TRBJ2-7; the D call TRBD1 from the table was never checked on the DNA. TRBV21-1 is given as a pseudogene. The CDR3 is 15 amino acids.

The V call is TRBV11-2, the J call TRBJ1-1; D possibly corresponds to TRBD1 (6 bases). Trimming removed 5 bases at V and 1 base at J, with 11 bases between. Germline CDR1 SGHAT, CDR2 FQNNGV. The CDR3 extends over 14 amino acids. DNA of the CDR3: TGTGCCAGCAGCCCCAGGGGTCGGAACACTGAAGCTTTCTTT. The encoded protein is CASSPRGRNTEAFF. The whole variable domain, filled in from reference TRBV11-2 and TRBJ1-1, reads EAGVAQSPRYKIIEKRQSVAFWCNPISGHATLYWYQQILGQGPKLLIQFQNNGVVDDSQLPKDRFSAERLKGVDSTLKIQPAKLEDSAVYLCASSPRGRNTEAFFGQGTRLTVV.

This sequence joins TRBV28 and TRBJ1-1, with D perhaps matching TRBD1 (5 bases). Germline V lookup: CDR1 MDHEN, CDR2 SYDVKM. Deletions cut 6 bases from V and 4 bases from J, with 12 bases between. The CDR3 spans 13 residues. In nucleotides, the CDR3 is TGTGCCAGCAGGAATTGGGGCTCCACTGAAGCTTTCTTT. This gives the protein CASRNWGSTEAFF.

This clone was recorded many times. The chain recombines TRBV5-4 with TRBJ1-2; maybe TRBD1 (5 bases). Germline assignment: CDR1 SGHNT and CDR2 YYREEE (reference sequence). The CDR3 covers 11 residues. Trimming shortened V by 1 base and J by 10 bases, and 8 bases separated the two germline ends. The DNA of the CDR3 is TGTGCCAGCAGCTTGACAGGCTACTACACCTTC. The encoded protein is CASSLTGYYTF.

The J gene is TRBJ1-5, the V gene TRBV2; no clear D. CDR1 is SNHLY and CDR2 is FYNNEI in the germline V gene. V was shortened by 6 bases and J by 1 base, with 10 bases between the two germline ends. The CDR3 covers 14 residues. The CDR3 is CASSVQTSNQPQHF. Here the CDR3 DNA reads TGTGCCAGCAGCGTACAGACCAGCAATCAGCCCCAGCATTTT.

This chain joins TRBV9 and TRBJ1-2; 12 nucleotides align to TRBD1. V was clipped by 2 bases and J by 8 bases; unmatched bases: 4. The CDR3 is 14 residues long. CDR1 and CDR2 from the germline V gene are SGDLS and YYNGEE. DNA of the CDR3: TGTGCCAGCAGCGTCCGGGACAGGGGGCGAGGCTACACCTTC. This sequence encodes CASSVRDRGRGYTF. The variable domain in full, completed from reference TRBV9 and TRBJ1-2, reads DSGVTQTPKHLITATGQRVTLRCSPRSGDLSVYWYQQSLDQGLQFLIQYYNGEERAKGNILERFSAQQFPDLHSELNLSSLELGDSALYFCASSVRDRGRGYTFGSGTRLTVV.

The chain's CDR3 is CASSYDKWSEGGQYF. CDR3 coding DNA: TGTGCCAGCAGTTACGACAAATGGAGCGAGGGCGGACAGTACTTC. The chain is built from TRBV6-5 and TRBJ2-7, with a possible D match to TRBD2 (5 bases). Germline V CDR1 and CDR2: MNHEY, SVGAGI. The CDR3 has 15 residues. The V gene lost 2 bases and the J gene lost 10 bases, with 21 bases spanning the gap.

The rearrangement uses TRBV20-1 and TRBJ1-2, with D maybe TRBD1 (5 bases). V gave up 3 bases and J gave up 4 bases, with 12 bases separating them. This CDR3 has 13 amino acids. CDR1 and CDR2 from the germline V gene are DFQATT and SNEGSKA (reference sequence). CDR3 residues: CSASLGGTYGYTF. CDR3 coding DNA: TGCAGTGCTAGTCTGGGGGGGACCTATGGCTACACCTTC.